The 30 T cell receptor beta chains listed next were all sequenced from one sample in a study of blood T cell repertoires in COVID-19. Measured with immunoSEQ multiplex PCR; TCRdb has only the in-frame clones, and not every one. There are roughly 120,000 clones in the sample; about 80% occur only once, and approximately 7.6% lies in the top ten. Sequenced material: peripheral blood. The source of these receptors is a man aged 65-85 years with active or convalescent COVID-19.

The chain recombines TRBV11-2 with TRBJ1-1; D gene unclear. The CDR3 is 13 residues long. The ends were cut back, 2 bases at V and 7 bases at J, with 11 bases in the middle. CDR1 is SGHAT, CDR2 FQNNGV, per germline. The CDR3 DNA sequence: TGTGCCAGCAGCTTAACGTCCGGGAATGAAGCTTTCTTT. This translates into CASSLTSGNEAFF.

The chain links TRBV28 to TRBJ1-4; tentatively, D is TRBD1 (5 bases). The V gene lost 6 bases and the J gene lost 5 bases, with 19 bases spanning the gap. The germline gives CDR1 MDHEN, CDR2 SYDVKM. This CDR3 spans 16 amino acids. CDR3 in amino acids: CASRTGFWSLNEKLFF. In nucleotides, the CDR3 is TGTGCCAGCAGAACAGGATTTTGGTCGCTCAATGAAAAACTGTTTTTT.

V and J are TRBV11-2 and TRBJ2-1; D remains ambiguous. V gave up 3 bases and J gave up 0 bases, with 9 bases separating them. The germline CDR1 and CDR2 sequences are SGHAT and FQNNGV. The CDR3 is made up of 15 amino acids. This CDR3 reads CASSFQDSSYNEQFF. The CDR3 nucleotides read TGTGCCAGCAGCTTCCAGGATAGCTCCTACAATGAGCAGTTCTTC.

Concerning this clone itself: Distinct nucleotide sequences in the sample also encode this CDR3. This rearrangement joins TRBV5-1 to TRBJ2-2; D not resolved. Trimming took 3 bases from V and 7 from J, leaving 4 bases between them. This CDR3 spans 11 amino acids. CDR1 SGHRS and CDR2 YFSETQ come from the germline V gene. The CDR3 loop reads CASSSVGELFF. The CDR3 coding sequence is TGCGCCAGCAGCTCCGTCGGGGAGCTGTTTTTT.

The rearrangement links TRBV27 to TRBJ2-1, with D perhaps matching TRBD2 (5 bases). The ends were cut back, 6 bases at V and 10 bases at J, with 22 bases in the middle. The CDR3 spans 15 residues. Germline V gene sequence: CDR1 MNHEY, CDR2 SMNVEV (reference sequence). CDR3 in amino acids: CASSPSQHWAGEQFF. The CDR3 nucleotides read TGTGCCAGCAGCCCGAGCCAGCACTGGGCGGGCGAGCAGTTCTTC.

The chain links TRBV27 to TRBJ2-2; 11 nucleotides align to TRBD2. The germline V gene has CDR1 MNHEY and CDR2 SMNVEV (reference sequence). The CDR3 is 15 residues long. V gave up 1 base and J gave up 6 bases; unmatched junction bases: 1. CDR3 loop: CASSLLLAGAGELFF. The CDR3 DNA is TGTGCCAGCAGTTTATTACTAGCGGGAGCCGGGGAGCTGTTTTTT.

The CDR3 protein is CASSSIRDRGSPLHF. CDR3 DNA: TGTGCCAGTAGTTCTATTAGGGACAGGGGATCACCCCTCCACTTT. The V and J genes are TRBV19 and TRBJ1-6, with 10 bases aligning to TRBD1. The V gene's germline CDR1 is LNHDA and CDR2 SQIVND (reference sequence). Germline trimming cut 5 bases from V and 10 bases from J; bases unmatched to any gene: 8. This CDR3 region has 15 residues.

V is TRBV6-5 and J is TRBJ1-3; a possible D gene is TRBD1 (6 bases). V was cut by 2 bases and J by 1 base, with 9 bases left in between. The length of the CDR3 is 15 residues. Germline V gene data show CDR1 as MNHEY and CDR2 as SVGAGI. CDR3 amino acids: CASSYGTGSGNTIYF. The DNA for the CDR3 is TGTGCCAGCAGTTACGGCACAGGGTCTGGAAACACCATATATTTT.

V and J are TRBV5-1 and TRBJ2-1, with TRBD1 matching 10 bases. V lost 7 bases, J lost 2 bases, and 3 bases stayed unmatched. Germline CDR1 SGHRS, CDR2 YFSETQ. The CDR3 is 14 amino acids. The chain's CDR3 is CASGQGGTYNEQFF. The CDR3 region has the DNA TGCGCCAGCGGACAGGGGGGGACCTACAATGAGCAGTTCTTC. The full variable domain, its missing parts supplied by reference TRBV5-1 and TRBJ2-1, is KAGVTQTPRYLIKTRGQQVTLSCSPISGHRSVSWYQQTPGQGLQFLFEYFSETQRNKGNFPGRFSGRQFSNSRSEMNVSTLELGDSALYLCASGQGGTYNEQFFGPGTRLTVL.

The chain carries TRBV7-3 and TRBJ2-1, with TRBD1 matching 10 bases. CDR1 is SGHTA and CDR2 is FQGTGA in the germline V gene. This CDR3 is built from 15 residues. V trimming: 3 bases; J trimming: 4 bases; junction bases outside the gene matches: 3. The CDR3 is CASSLDRGEYNEQFF. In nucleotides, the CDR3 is TGTGCCAGCAGCTTGGACAGGGGGGAGTACAATGAGCAGTTCTTC.

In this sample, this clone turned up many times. CDR3 in DNA: TGTGCCATCAGTGAGAGGGGAATGAACACTGAAGCTTTCTTT. This codes for CAISERGMNTEAFF. This chain links TRBV10-3 with TRBJ1-1; perhaps TRBD1 as D (5 bases). CDR1 and CDR2 (germline): ENHRY, SYGVKD. V gave up 2 bases and J gave up 0 bases, with 7 bases separating them. This CDR3 comprises 14 residues.

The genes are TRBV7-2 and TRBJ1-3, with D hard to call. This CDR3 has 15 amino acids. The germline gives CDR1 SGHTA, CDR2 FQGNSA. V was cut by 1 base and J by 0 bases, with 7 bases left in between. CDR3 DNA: TGTGCCAGCAGCTTAGACCGCAGCTCTGGAAACACCATATATTTT. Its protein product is CASSLDRSSGNTIYF. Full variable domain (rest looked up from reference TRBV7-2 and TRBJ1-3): GAGVSQSPSNKVTEKGKDVELRCDPISGHTALYWYRQSLGQGLEFLIYFQGNSAPDKSGLPSDRFSAERTGGSVSTLTIQRTQQEDSAVYLCASSLDRSSGNTIYFGEGSWLTVV.

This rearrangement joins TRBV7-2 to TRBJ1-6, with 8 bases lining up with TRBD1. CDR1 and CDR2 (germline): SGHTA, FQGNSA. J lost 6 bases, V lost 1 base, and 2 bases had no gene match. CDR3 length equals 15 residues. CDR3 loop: CASSLVTGGNSPLHF. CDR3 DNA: TGTGCCAGCAGCTTAGTAACAGGGGGTAATTCACCCCTCCACTTT.

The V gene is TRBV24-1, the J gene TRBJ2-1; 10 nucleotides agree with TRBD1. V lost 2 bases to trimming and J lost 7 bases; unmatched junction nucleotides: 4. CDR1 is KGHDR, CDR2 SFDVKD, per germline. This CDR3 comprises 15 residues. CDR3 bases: TGTGCCACCAGTGATTCAGGGACAGGGGAGAATGAGCAGTTCTTC. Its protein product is CATSDSGTGENEQFF.

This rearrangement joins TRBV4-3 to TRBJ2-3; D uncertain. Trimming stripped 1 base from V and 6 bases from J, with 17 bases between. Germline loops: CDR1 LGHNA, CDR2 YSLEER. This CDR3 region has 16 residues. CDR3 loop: CASSQGGVPMRDTQYF. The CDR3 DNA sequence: TGCGCCAGCAGCCAAGGCGGTGTACCTATGAGGGATACGCAGTATTTT.

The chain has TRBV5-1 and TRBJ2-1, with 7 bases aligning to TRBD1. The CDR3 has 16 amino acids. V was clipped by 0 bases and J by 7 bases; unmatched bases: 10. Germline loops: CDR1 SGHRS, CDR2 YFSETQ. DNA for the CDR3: TGCGCCAGCAGCTTGGTCCCCACGACAGGGCTGAATGAGCAGTTCTTC. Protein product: CASSLVPTTGLNEQFF.

The DNA of the CDR3 is TGTGCCAGCAGTACAAACCGGGACAGGCGCTATGGCTACACCTTC. This encodes CASSTNRDRRYGYTF. The chain combines TRBV6-2 or TRBV6-3 with TRBJ1-2; 8 nucleotides agree with TRBD1. Germline CDR1 is MNHEY and CDR2 is SVGEGT. The CDR3 has 15 residues. V lost 5 bases to trimming and J lost 4 bases; unmatched junction nucleotides: 9.

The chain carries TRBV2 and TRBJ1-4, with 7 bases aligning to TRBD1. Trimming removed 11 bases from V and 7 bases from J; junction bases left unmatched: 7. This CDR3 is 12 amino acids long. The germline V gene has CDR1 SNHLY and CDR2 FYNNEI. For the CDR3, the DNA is TGTGCCGGAAAGACAGGGTTTGAAAAACTGTTTTTT. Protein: CAGKTGFEKLFF.

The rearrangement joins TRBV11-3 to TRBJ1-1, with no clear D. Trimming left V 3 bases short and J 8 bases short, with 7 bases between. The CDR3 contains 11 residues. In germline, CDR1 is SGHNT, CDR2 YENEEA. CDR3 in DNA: TGTGCCAGCAGCTTGTCACAGGAAGCTTTCTTT. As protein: CASSLSQEAFF.

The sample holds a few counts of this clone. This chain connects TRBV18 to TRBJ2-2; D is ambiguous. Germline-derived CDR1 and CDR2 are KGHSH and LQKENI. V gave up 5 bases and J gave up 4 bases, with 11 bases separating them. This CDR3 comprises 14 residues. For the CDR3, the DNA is TGTGCCAGCTCAACAGAACCAGGCACCGGGGAGCTGTTTTTT. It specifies CASSTEPGTGELFF.

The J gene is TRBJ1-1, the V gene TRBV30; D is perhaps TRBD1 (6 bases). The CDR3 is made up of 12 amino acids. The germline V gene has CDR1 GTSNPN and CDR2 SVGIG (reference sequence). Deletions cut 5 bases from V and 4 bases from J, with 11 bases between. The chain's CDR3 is CAWEGVGTEAFF. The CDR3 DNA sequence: TGTGCCTGGGAGGGGGTAGGCACTGAAGCTTTCTTT.

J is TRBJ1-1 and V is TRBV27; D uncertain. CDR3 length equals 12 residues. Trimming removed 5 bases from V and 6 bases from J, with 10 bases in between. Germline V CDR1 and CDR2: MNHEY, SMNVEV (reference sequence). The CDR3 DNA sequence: TGTGCCAGCAGTGGCAGGTTCGCTGAAGCTTTCTTT. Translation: CASSGRFAEAFF.

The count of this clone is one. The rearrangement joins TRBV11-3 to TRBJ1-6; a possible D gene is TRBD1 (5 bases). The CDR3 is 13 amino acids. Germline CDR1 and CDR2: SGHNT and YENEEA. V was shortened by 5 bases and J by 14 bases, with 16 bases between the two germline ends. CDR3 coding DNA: TGTGCCAGCAGCCAAACGGGGGTAAGATCCCTCCACTTT. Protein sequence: CASSQTGVRSLHF.

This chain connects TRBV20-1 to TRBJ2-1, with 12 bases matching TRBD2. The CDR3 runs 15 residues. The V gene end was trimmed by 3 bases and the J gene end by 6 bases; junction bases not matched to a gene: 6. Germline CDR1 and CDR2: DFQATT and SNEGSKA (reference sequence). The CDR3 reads CSASPGTSGRNEQFF. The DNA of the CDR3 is TGCAGTGCTAGTCCCGGGACTAGCGGGCGCAATGAGCAGTTCTTC.

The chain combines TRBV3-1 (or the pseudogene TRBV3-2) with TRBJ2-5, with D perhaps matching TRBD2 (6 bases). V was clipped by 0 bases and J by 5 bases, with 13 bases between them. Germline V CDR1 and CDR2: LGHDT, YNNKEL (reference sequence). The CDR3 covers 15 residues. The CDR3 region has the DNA TGTGCCAGCAGCCAAGAACTAGCAGAGCGGGAGACCCAGTACTTC. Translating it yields CASSQELAERETQYF.

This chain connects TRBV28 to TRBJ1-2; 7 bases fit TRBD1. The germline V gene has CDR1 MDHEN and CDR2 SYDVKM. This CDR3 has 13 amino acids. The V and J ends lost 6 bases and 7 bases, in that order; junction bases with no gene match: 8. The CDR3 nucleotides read TGTGCCAGCAGGGTGGGACAGATTGGTGGCTACACCTTC. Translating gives CASRVGQIGGYTF.

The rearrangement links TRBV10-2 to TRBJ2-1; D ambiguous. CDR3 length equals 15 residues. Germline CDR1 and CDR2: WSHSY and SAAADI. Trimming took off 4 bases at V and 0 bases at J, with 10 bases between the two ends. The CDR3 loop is CASSVGGSSYNEQFF. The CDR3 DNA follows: TGCGCCAGCAGTGTTGGCGGAAGCTCCTACAATGAGCAGTTCTTC.

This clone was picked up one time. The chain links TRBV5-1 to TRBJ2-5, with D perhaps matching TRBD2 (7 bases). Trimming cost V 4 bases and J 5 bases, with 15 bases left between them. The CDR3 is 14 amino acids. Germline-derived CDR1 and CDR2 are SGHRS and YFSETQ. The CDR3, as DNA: TGCGCCAGCAGCCCAATCGGGGGGCGCGAGACCCAGTACTTC. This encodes CASSPIGGRETQYF.

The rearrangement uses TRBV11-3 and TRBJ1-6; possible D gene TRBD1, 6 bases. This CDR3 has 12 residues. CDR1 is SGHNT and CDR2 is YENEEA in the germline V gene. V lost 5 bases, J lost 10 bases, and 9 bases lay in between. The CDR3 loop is CASSAGDSPLHF. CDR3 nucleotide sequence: TGTGCCAGCAGCGCAGGGGACTCACCCCTCCACTTT.

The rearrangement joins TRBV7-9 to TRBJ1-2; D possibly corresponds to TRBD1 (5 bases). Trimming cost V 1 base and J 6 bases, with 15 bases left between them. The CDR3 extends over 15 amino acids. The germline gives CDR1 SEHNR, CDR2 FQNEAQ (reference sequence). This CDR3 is CASSLGGGNINGYTF. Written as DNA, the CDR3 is TGTGCCAGCAGCTTAGGTGGGGGGAATATCAATGGCTACACCTTC.